This T cell receptor (beta chain) was identified in a study of immune heterogeneity within non-small cell lung tumors. Template material comprised bulk tumor genomic DNA at 600 ng per sample. In surgery, several biopsies were collected from each primary tumor at widely spaced sites. Patients with untreated, newly diagnosed non-small cell lung cancer underwent curative surgery. Multiplex PCR amplified TCR beta CDR3 with 32 V and 13 J primers. TCRdb re-called the multiplex PCR reads through MiXCR, storing one row per CDR3 protein. The sample shows under 4,000 distinct CDR3 sequences, about 50% of them seen only once. The germline V gene encodes CDR1 GTSNPN and CDR2 SVGIG (reference sequence). The CDR3 contains 15 residues. V was cut by 2 bases and J by 7 bases, with 17 bases left in between.

This sequence was found in a man in his 60s with non-small cell lung cancer. The V call is TRBV30, the J call TRBJ1-4; D remains ambiguous. Sequenced material: lung tumor tissue. CDR3 sequence reads: CAWSKWGGVVEKLFF. DNA for the CDR3: TGTGCCTGGAGTAAGTGGGGAGGAGTGGTTGAAAAACTGTTTTTT.